A selection of T cell receptor beta chains follows, all from one sample in a study of blood T cell repertoires in COVID-19. Profiled with immunoSEQ multiplex PCR; TCRdb holds only in-frame clones, not every one. The sample consists of 240,000 or so clones, 88% of them appearing once. The material sequenced was peripheral blood. The receptors derive from a woman in her thirties or forties who had recovered from COVID-19. Each CDR3 is given with its conserved first and last residue. D genes are given only for firm matches. Expanded clones are given a class, and other clones once, few, many or no size at all.

clone_size,j_call,d_call,v_call,cdr3_nt,cdr3_aa
NA,TRBJ1-3,NA,TRBV30,TGTGCCTGGAGTGTAGCTTGGCAGGGGTCTGGAAACACCATATATTTT,CAWSVAWQGSGNTIYF
NA,TRBJ2-6,TRBD1,TRBV7-9,TGTGCCAGCAGCTCTTCCGGGACAGGGGCATCTGGGGCCAACGTCCTGACTTTC,CASSSSGTGASGANVLTF
NA,TRBJ2-7,NA,TRBV2,TGTGCCAGCGGCCGGGACCAGGGGTCCTACGAGCAGTACTTC,CASGRDQGSYEQYF
NA,TRBJ2-7,TRBD1,TRBV6-5,TGTGCCAGCAGTTACCGGGACAGGGGGCTTTACGAGCAGTACTTC,CASSYRDRGLYEQYF
NA,TRBJ2-1,NA,TRBV24-1,TGTGCCACCAGTGATTTGGTATCCCCTCGAGGGCCGCGGGGCTCCTACAATGAGCAGTTCTTC,CATSDLVSPRGPRGSYNEQFF
NA,TRBJ2-5,TRBD1,TRBV7-2,TGTGCCAGCAGCCCAGGGGGTTCCCTACAAGAGACCCAGTACTTC,CASSPGGSLQETQYF
NA,TRBJ2-5,TRBD2,TRBV12-5,TGTGCTAGTGGTTTGGCCCTAGCGGGAGGGTGGCAAGAGACCCAGTACTTC,CASGLALAGGWQETQYF
NA,TRBJ2-1,TRBD2,TRBV7-9,TGTGCCAGCAGCTTAGGGACCCCTCGGGGGGACCTAGGTGAGCAGTTCTTC,CASSLGTPRGDLGEQFF
NA,TRBJ2-7,TRBD1,TRBV27,TGTGCCAGCACCCCGACAGGGGGATACGAGCAGTACTTC,CASTPTGGYEQYF
NA,TRBJ2-4,NA,TRBV30,TGTGCCTGGAGTGGCAGCAGGGGCATTCAGTACTTC,CAWSGSRGIQYF
NA,TRBJ1-4,NA,TRBV24-1,TGTGCCACCCGCCCCCAGGCTTTTAATGAAAAACTGTTTTTT,CATRPQAFNEKLFF
NA,TRBJ1-2,TRBD1,TRBV4-3,TGCGCCAGCAGCCAAGACGGACAGGGGTTGGGCTGGGGCTACACCTTC,CASSQDGQGLGWGYTF
few,TRBJ1-1,TRBD1,TRBV7-2,TGTGCCAGCAGCCCGCGGACAGGGATGAACACTGAAGCTTTCTTT,CASSPRTGMNTEAFF
NA,TRBJ2-5,NA,TRBV5-1,TGCGCCAGCAGCACCGGGACTCCCCAAGAGACCCAGTACTTC,CASSTGTPQETQYF
NA,TRBJ2-4,TRBD2,TRBV7-8,TGTGCCAGCAGCCCCCCGGGGTTAGCGGGGTTAGCCAAAAACATTCAGTACTTC,CASSPPGLAGLAKNIQYF
NA,TRBJ2-2,NA,TRBV6-5,TGTGCCAGCAGTCCAGGGTCGTTGCCCGGGGAGCTGTTTTTT,CASSPGSLPGELFF
NA,TRBJ2-3,TRBD1,TRBV5-1,TGCGCCAGCAGCCCCGGACAGGGTACAAGCACAGATACGCAGTATTTT,CASSPGQGTSTDTQYF
NA,TRBJ2-5,TRBD2,TRBV27,TGTGCCAGCAGTTTGGGGAGGGGAGAGACCCAGTACTTC,CASSLGRGETQYF
NA,TRBJ1-6,TRBD1,TRBV19,TGTGCCAGTAGTATCCTCGGGACAGGGCCCGGATCACCCCTCCACTTT,CASSILGTGPGSPLHF
once,TRBJ2-1,NA,TRBV11-2,TGTGCCAGCAGCCCCCAGGGGTCCCCCCACCCCTCCTACAATGAGCAGTTCTTC,CASSPQGSPHPSYNEQFF
NA,TRBJ2-1,TRBD2,TRBV27,TGTGCCAGCAGTTTAGTTGGGTTAGCGGGAGATTCGGGAAATGAGCAGTTCTTC,CASSLVGLAGDSGNEQFF
NA,TRBJ2-7,NA,TRBV19,TGTGCCAGTAGACCACAGGGTACCTACGAGCAGTACTTC,CASRPQGTYEQYF
NA,TRBJ1-5,TRBD1,TRBV2,TGTGCCAGCAGTCGGAAAACCCCCCGACAGGGGAGTTCGAATCAGCCCCAGCATTTT,CASSRKTPRQGSSNQPQHF
NA,TRBJ2-7,NA,TRBV11-1,TGTGCCAGCAGCTTAGTTCACAGCAAACTAGCCTACGAGCAGTACTTC,CASSLVHSKLAYEQYF
NA,TRBJ2-5,TRBD2,TRBV9,TGTGCCAGCAGCCATCCCCCCGGGACTAGCGGGCCCAATCATCAGGGGACCCAGTACTTC,CASSHPPGTSGPNHQGTQYF
NA,TRBJ2-1,TRBD1,TRBV19,TGTGCCAGTAGTCCCACAGGGGTTGATGAGCAGTTCTTC,CASSPTGVDEQFF
NA,TRBJ1-1,NA,TRBV7-2,TGTGCCACCAGCCCGGAGACTTGGGTCAACACTGAAGCTTTCTTT,CATSPETWVNTEAFF
NA,TRBJ1-1,NA,TRBV9,TGTGCCAGCAGCGTCGGGGGTAGCACTGAAGCTTTCTTT,CASSVGGSTEAFF
NA,TRBJ2-7,NA,TRBV5-4,TGTGCCAGCAGCTACCCGACTACCCCAGGCGAGCAGTACTTC,CASSYPTTPGEQYF
NA,TRBJ1-2,NA,TRBV5-6,TGTGCCAGCAGCTCCGGGGGTAACTATGGCTACACCTTC,CASSSGGNYGYTF
NA,TRBJ2-5,TRBD2,TRBV29-1,TGCAGCGTTGGGGCGGGAGGGCTTCAAGAGACCCAGTACTTC,CSVGAGGLQETQYF
few,TRBJ1-5,NA,TRBV11-1,TGTGCCAGCAGCTTAGAGGAGGGGCAGCCCCAGCATTTT,CASSLEEGQPQHF
NA,TRBJ2-1,TRBD2,TRBV9,TGTGCCAGCAGCGTCACTAGCGGGATCTTGGTCGATGAGCAGTTCTTC,CASSVTSGILVDEQFF
NA,TRBJ2-4,NA,TRBV7-3,TGTGCCAGCGCCCCGGACAGTCCCCCAAACATTCAGTACTTC,CASAPDSPPNIQYF
NA,TRBJ2-1,TRBD2,TRBV15,TGTGCCACCAGCAGACCTAGCGGGAGCTCCTACAATGAGCAGTTCTTC,CATSRPSGSSYNEQFF
few,TRBJ2-3,NA,TRBV11-2,TGTGCCAGCAGCTTAGGGAGCCCCCCTTGGGATACGCAGTATTTT,CASSLGSPPWDTQYF
NA,TRBJ1-2,NA,TRBV11-2,TGTGCCAGCAGCTTAGGTGGGGGGTACTATGGCTACACCTTC,CASSLGGGYYGYTF
NA,TRBJ2-7,NA,TRBV6-5,TGTGCCAGCAGTAGGCGTACCCAGGGCGAGCAGTACTTC,CASSRRTQGEQYF
NA,TRBJ1-1,TRBD1,TRBV7-2,TGTGCCAGCAGGACAGGGGCTAACACTGAAGCTTTCTTT,CASRTGANTEAFF
NA,TRBJ1-2,NA,TRBV11-3,TGTGCCAGCAGCCGGGGGGAGGGCTATGGCTACACCTTC,CASSRGEGYGYTF
NA,TRBJ2-1,NA,TRBV11-3,TGTGCCAGCAGCACTCCGGACAGTTACAATGAGCAGTTCTTC,CASSTPDSYNEQFF
NA,TRBJ1-1,NA,TRBV25-1,TGTGCCAGCAGTGAAGCCCATGGTGGGGGGGGGACTGAAGCTTTCTTT,CASSEAHGGGGTEAFF
NA,TRBJ2-7,NA,TRBV7-2,TGTGCCAGCAGCTCGGGTAGCGGTTCCCTCTACGAGCAGTACTTC,CASSSGSGSLYEQYF
NA,TRBJ1-2,NA,TRBV9,TGTGCCAGCAGCCCCGGACGGGGGAACTATGGCTACACCTTC,CASSPGRGNYGYTF
NA,TRBJ2-3,NA,TRBV4-1,TGCGCCAGCAGCCAAGCCCCACTAGCTGGCACAGATACGCAGTATTTT,CASSQAPLAGTDTQYF
NA,TRBJ2-1,NA,TRBV19,TGTGCCAGTAGTATAGATGGCGGCGGTAGCGCAAGCTCCTACAATGAGCAGTTCTTC,CASSIDGGGSASSYNEQFF